This T cell receptor beta chain was sequenced during a study of T cell responses to AZD1222 COVID-19 vaccine. Produced via immunoSEQ multiplex PCR; TCRdb's table is partial and in-frame only. The sample contains approximately 120,000 clones, about 88% of which appear only once. Worth noting for this clone: No antigen is known for it.

This CDR3 region has 16 residues. The germline CDR1 and CDR2 sequences are GTSNPN and SVGIG (reference sequence). Trimming took 2 bases from V and 3 from J; bases not matched to a gene: 5. Study-level results: At study baseline, merely five or six AZD1222 recipients were seropositive. The donors showed a predominance of white British ancestry and of females, with possible underestimation of clonal diversity. Repertoires were obtained solely post-peak T cell response. Close to half of spike-specific TCRs reportedly recognize unmutated variant regions.

The sample here was peripheral blood, taken on day 0 of AZD1222 vaccination. The chain couples TRBV30 to TRBJ2-2; 11 nucleotides agree with TRBD2. The sequence came from an adult in good health. CDR3 sequence reads: CAWSKGLAVHTGELFF. The DNA for the CDR3 is TGTGCCTGGAGTAAGGGACTAGCGGTACACACCGGGGAGCTGTTTTTT.